This passage covers 3 T cell receptor beta chains from one sample sequenced in a study of blood T cell repertoires in COVID-19. Method: immunoSEQ multiplex PCR; TCRdb's copy keeps in-frame clones and lacks some. The sample consists of approximately 52,000 clones, 85% of them appearing once. The sequencing sample was made of peripheral blood. Source of these receptors: a human donor in a cohort sampled during active COVID-19.

This clone showed up just once. This rearrangement joins TRBV2 to TRBJ2-5; D call uncertain. The CDR3 runs to 14 residues. Trimming pared 6 bases from V and 1 base from J, leaving 12 bases between. Germline CDR1 reads SNHLY; CDR2 reads FYNNEI. The CDR3 region is CASRESSLQETQYF. The CDR3 coding sequence is TGTGCCAGCAGGGAGTCCTCCCTCCAAGAGACCCAGTACTTC.

The V gene is TRBV28, the J gene TRBJ2-7, with D unresolved. V was shortened by 4 bases and J by 1 base, with 5 bases between the two germline ends. CDR1 is MDHEN and CDR2 is SYDVKM in the germline V gene. This CDR3 contains 12 residues. In DNA form, the CDR3 reads TGTGCCAGCAGTTCCCGGTCCTACGAGCAGTACTTC. Translation: CASSSRSYEQYF.

CDR3 region: CASSFYSGYEQYF. The CDR3 DNA is TGTGCCAGCAGCTTTTACAGCGGCTACGAGCAGTACTTC. The chain couples TRBV7-9 to TRBJ2-7; a possible D gene is TRBD2 (5 bases). Germline-derived CDR1 and CDR2 are SEHNR and FQNEAQ (reference sequence). The length of the CDR3 is 13 residues. Trimming pared 3 bases from V and 3 bases from J, leaving 9 bases between. The variable domain in full, with the rest retrieved from reference TRBV7-9 and TRBJ2-7, is DTGVSQNPRHKITKRGQNVTFRCDPISEHNRLYWYRQTLGQGPEFLTYFQNEAQLEKSRLLSDRFSAERPKGSFSTLEIQRTEQGDSAMYLCASSFYSGYEQYFGPGTRLTVT.